Listed below are T cell receptor beta chains from one sample, sequenced in a study of T cell responses to AZD1222 COVID-19 vaccine. Clones were read by immunoSEQ multiplex PCR, and TCRdb kept only the in-frame ones, dropping some. The table lists about 150,000 clones, about 91% of them singletons. Sequenced here: peripheral blood, sampled on day 0 of AZD1222 vaccination. The receptors were gathered from an adult in good health. The CDR3 runs from the conserved cysteine through the conserved F or W. A D gene is named only where the DNA matches it firmly. The size field is filled for only some rows; it gives once, few, many or a size class.

d_gene: NA
len: 12
j_gene: TRBJ2-5
v_gene: TRBV11-2
abundance: NA
CDR3aa: CASSLEKETQYF
CDR3nt: TGTGCCAGCAGCTTAGAGAAAGAGACCCAGTACTTC

d_gene: NA
len: 14
j_gene: TRBJ1-1
v_gene: TRBV5-6
abundance: NA
CDR3aa: CASSLLTVNTEAFF
CDR3nt: TGTGCCAGCAGCTTGCTGACGGTGAACACTGAAGCTTTCTTT

d_gene: NA
len: 13
j_gene: TRBJ1-1
v_gene: TRBV6-5
abundance: NA
CDR3aa: CASSPFGSTEAFF
CDR3nt: TGTGCCAGCAGTCCATTCGGCAGTACTGAAGCTTTCTTT

d_gene: NA
len: 15
j_gene: TRBJ1-3
v_gene: TRBV28
abundance: once
CDR3aa: CASSPPIFAGNTIYF
CDR3nt: TGTGCCAGCAGCCCCCCCATATTCGCTGGAAACACCATATATTTT

d_gene: NA
len: 13
j_gene: TRBJ1-1
v_gene: TRBV7-9
abundance: NA
CDR3aa: CASSLGQVPAAFF
CDR3nt: TGTGCCAGCAGCTTAGGCCAGGTCCCAGCAGCTTTCTTT

d_gene: NA
len: 14
j_gene: TRBJ2-2
v_gene: TRBV6-2/TRBV6-3
abundance: NA
CDR3aa: CASSYGGVGGELFF
CDR3nt: TGTGCCAGCAGTTACGGGGGAGTGGGCGGGGAGCTGTTTTTT

d_gene: NA
len: 16
j_gene: TRBJ1-1
v_gene: TRBV6-2/TRBV6-3
abundance: NA
CDR3aa: CASSPDKGTRDTEAFF
CDR3nt: TGTGCCAGCAGTCCGGATAAGGGCACCAGGGACACTGAAGCTTTCTTT

d_gene: TRBD1
len: 15
j_gene: TRBJ2-1
v_gene: TRBV4-3
abundance: NA
CDR3aa: CASSQGTGESNEQFF
CDR3nt: TGCGCCAGCAGCCAAGGGACAGGGGAATCGAATGAGCAGTTCTTC

d_gene: TRBD1
len: 16
j_gene: TRBJ1-4
v_gene: TRBV7-8
abundance: NA
CDR3aa: CASSLGRTGSNEKLFF
CDR3nt: TGTGCCAGCAGCTTAGGCCGGACAGGGAGTAATGAAAAACTGTTTTTT

d_gene: TRBD1
len: 14
j_gene: TRBJ1-2
v_gene: TRBV27
abundance: once
CDR3aa: CASSATGNNYGYTF
CDR3nt: TGTGCCAGCAGTGCGACAGGGAATAACTATGGCTACACCTTC

d_gene: NA
len: 13
j_gene: TRBJ1-5
v_gene: TRBV6-5
abundance: once
CDR3aa: CASSPWSNQPQHF
CDR3nt: TGTGCCAGCAGTCCCTGGAGCAATCAGCCCCAGCATTTT

d_gene: TRBD1
len: 14
j_gene: TRBJ2-7
v_gene: TRBV14
abundance: NA
CDR3aa: CASSGTGTGEEQYF
CDR3nt: TGTGCCAGCAGCGGGACCGGGACAGGGGAAGAGCAGTACTTC

d_gene: NA
len: 13
j_gene: TRBJ1-1
v_gene: TRBV7-9
abundance: NA
CDR3aa: CASSFQEDTEAFF
CDR3nt: TGTGCCAGCAGCTTTCAGGAGGACACTGAAGCTTTCTTT

d_gene: NA
len: 13
j_gene: TRBJ2-5
v_gene: TRBV6-4
abundance: NA
CDR3aa: CASSVVPQETQYF
CDR3nt: TGTGCCAGCAGTGTAGTGCCCCAAGAGACCCAGTACTTC

d_gene: NA
len: 13
j_gene: TRBJ1-2
v_gene: TRBV29-1
abundance: NA
CDR3aa: CSVVSGTDYGYTF
CDR3nt: TGCAGCGTTGTCTCCGGGACGGATTATGGCTACACCTTC

d_gene: TRBD1
len: 13
j_gene: TRBJ1-2
v_gene: TRBV29-1
abundance: NA
CDR3aa: CSVDRGSGYGYTF
CDR3nt: TGCAGCGTGGACAGGGGGAGCGGGTATGGCTACACCTTC

d_gene: NA
len: 13
j_gene: TRBJ1-6
v_gene: TRBV7-2
abundance: NA
CDR3aa: CASAGTGNSPLHF
CDR3nt: TGTGCCAGCGCTGGCACAGGGAATTCACCCCTCCACTTT

d_gene: NA
len: 15
j_gene: TRBJ1-4
v_gene: TRBV5-1
abundance: NA
CDR3aa: CASSLAARTNEKLFF
CDR3nt: TGCGCCAGCAGCTTGGCGGCCAGAACTAATGAAAAACTGTTTTTT

d_gene: TRBD2
len: 15
j_gene: TRBJ2-1
v_gene: TRBV7-2
abundance: NA
CDR3aa: CASSREGLAGAEQFF
CDR3nt: TGTGCCAGCAGCCGCGAGGGACTAGCGGGAGCGGAGCAGTTCTTC

d_gene: TRBD1
len: 16
j_gene: TRBJ1-1
v_gene: TRBV30
abundance: NA
CDR3aa: CAWSLWGTGLNTEAFF
CDR3nt: TGTGCCTGGAGCCTTTGGGGGACAGGATTGAACACTGAAGCTTTCTTT

d_gene: NA
len: 12
j_gene: TRBJ1-2
v_gene: TRBV3-1/TRBV3-2
abundance: NA
CDR3aa: CASSQDSDGYTF
CDR3nt: TGTGCCAGCAGCCAAGATTCGGATGGCTACACCTTC

d_gene: TRBD1
len: 14
j_gene: TRBJ2-1
v_gene: TRBV2
abundance: NA
CDR3aa: CASSEGDSYNEQFF
CDR3nt: TGTGCCAGCAGTGAAGGGGACAGTTACAATGAGCAGTTCTTC

d_gene: NA
len: 14
j_gene: TRBJ2-7
v_gene: TRBV19
abundance: NA
CDR3aa: CASSIVPGAGEQYF
CDR3nt: TGTGCCAGTAGTATAGTGCCAGGGGCTGGCGAGCAGTACTTC

d_gene: NA
len: 17
j_gene: TRBJ1-1
v_gene: TRBV2
abundance: NA
CDR3aa: CASSRAGGAVLYTEAFF
CDR3nt: TGTGCCAGCAGTAGGGCGGGTGGGGCCGTACTTTACACTGAAGCTTTCTTT

d_gene: NA
len: 15
j_gene: TRBJ2-1
v_gene: TRBV5-8
abundance: NA
CDR3aa: CASSLGGNIGNEQFF
CDR3nt: TGTGCCAGCAGCTTGGGCGGGAACATCGGCAATGAGCAGTTCTTC

d_gene: NA
len: 14
j_gene: TRBJ1-1
v_gene: TRBV27
abundance: once
CDR3aa: CASSPLVVNTEAFF
CDR3nt: TGTGCCAGCAGTCCACTAGTAGTCAACACTGAAGCTTTCTTT

d_gene: NA
len: 16
j_gene: TRBJ1-1
v_gene: TRBV18
abundance: NA
CDR3aa: CASSPLRVAGDTEAFF
CDR3nt: TGTGCCAGCTCACCACTGAGGGTCGCGGGGGACACTGAAGCTTTCTTT

d_gene: TRBD1
len: 14
j_gene: TRBJ1-5
v_gene: TRBV3-1/TRBV3-2
abundance: NA
CDR3aa: CASSLQGANQPQHF
CDR3nt: TGTGCCAGCAGCCTACAGGGGGCCAATCAGCCCCAGCATTTT

d_gene: NA
len: 14
j_gene: TRBJ1-2
v_gene: TRBV9
abundance: NA
CDR3aa: CASSGPGLRKGYTF
CDR3nt: TGTGCCAGCAGCGGACCGGGACTTAGGAAAGGCTACACCTTC

d_gene: NA
len: 14
j_gene: TRBJ1-1
v_gene: TRBV6-5
abundance: NA
CDR3aa: CASSYAGRVTEAFF
CDR3nt: TGTGCCAGCAGTTACGCTGGCAGGGTCACTGAAGCTTTCTTT

d_gene: NA
len: 14
j_gene: TRBJ1-2
v_gene: TRBV15
abundance: NA
CDR3aa: CATSRDPSPYGYTF
CDR3nt: TGTGCCACCAGCAGAGATCCGTCCCCCTATGGCTACACCTTC

d_gene: NA
len: 14
j_gene: TRBJ1-1
v_gene: TRBV19
abundance: NA
CDR3aa: CASSMGRRTTEAFF
CDR3nt: TGTGCCAGTAGTATGGGTCGACGTACTACTGAAGCTTTCTTT

d_gene: NA
len: 15
j_gene: TRBJ1-1
v_gene: TRBV5-1
abundance: NA
CDR3aa: CASSATGSGATEAFF
CDR3nt: TGCGCCAGCAGCGCTACAGGGTCTGGTGCCACTGAAGCTTTCTTT

d_gene: TRBD1
len: 16
j_gene: TRBJ2-7
v_gene: TRBV5-8
abundance: NA
CDR3aa: CASSSILTGGRAGQYF
CDR3nt: TGTGCCAGCAGCTCGATCTTGACAGGGGGGAGAGCTGGGCAGTACTTC

d_gene: NA
len: 12
j_gene: TRBJ2-5
v_gene: TRBV28
abundance: NA
CDR3aa: CASSLSGLTQYF
CDR3nt: TGTGCCAGCAGTTTATCAGGCCTGACCCAGTACTTC

d_gene: NA
len: 11
j_gene: TRBJ1-2
v_gene: TRBV5-6
abundance: NA
CDR3aa: CASSLDYGYTF
CDR3nt: TGTGCCAGCAGCTTAGACTATGGCTACACCTTC

d_gene: NA
len: 12
j_gene: TRBJ1-5
v_gene: TRBV7-9
abundance: NA
CDR3aa: CASSERDQPQHF
CDR3nt: TGTGCCAGCAGCGAACGGGATCAGCCCCAGCATTTT

d_gene: NA
len: 14
j_gene: TRBJ1-3
v_gene: TRBV6-5
abundance: few
CDR3aa: CASSIGTGGNTIYF
CDR3nt: TGTGCCAGCAGCATTGGAACAGGAGGAAACACCATATATTTT

d_gene: NA
len: 12
j_gene: TRBJ2-5
v_gene: TRBV7-6
abundance: NA
CDR3aa: CASSFFQETQYF
CDR3nt: TGTGCCAGCAGCTTTTTCCAAGAGACCCAGTACTTC

d_gene: NA
len: 13
j_gene: TRBJ1-4
v_gene: TRBV6-5
abundance: NA
CDR3aa: CASMRVEGEKLFF
CDR3nt: TGTGCCAGCATGCGGGTTGAGGGTGAAAAACTGTTTTTT

d_gene: NA
len: 12
j_gene: TRBJ1-1
v_gene: TRBV30
abundance: few
CDR3aa: CAWGLGFGEAFF
CDR3nt: TGTGCCTGGGGCTTAGGTTTCGGTGAAGCTTTCTTT

d_gene: NA
len: 14
j_gene: TRBJ1-5
v_gene: TRBV6-6
abundance: NA
CDR3aa: CASSPGVGNQPQHF
CDR3nt: TGTGCCAGCAGTCCGGGGGTTGGCAATCAGCCCCAGCATTTT

d_gene: NA
len: 14
j_gene: TRBJ1-1
v_gene: TRBV6-5
abundance: NA
CDR3aa: CASSKQGPNTEAFF
CDR3nt: TGTGCCAGCTCAAAACAGGGTCCGAACACTGAAGCTTTCTTT

d_gene: NA
len: 13
j_gene: TRBJ1-5
v_gene: TRBV10-3
abundance: NA
CDR3aa: CACRSFSNQPQHF
CDR3nt: TGTGCCTGCCGCAGTTTTAGCAATCAGCCCCAGCATTTT

d_gene: NA
len: 15
j_gene: TRBJ1-1
v_gene: TRBV9
abundance: NA
CDR3aa: CASSVEAGRNTEAFF
CDR3nt: TGTGCCAGCAGCGTAGAGGCAGGGAGAAACACTGAAGCTTTCTTT

d_gene: TRBD2
len: 17
j_gene: TRBJ2-1
v_gene: TRBV4-2
abundance: NA
CDR3aa: CASSPGVGLAGGNEQFF
CDR3nt: TGTGCCAGCAGCCCGGGGGTAGGGCTAGCGGGGGGCAATGAGCAGTTCTTC

d_gene: NA
len: 16
j_gene: TRBJ2-1
v_gene: TRBV19
abundance: NA
CDR3aa: CASRITRWDDYNEQFF
CDR3nt: TGTGCCAGTAGGATTACTAGGTGGGATGACTACAATGAGCAGTTCTTC

d_gene: NA
len: 14
j_gene: TRBJ2-7
v_gene: TRBV3-1/TRBV3-2
abundance: NA
CDR3aa: CASSQEGLMYEQYF
CDR3nt: TGTGCCAGCAGCCAAGAAGGACTAATGTACGAGCAGTACTTC

d_gene: TRBD1
len: 15
j_gene: TRBJ2-2
v_gene: TRBV6-5
abundance: NA
CDR3aa: CASSFGAGGTGELFF
CDR3nt: TGTGCCAGCAGTTTTGGGGCAGGGGGCACCGGGGAGCTGTTTTTT

d_gene: TRBD2
len: 16
j_gene: TRBJ2-5
v_gene: TRBV3-1/TRBV3-2
abundance: NA
CDR3aa: CASSRVVGGGQETQYF
CDR3nt: TGTGCCAGCAGCCGGGTGGTGGGCGGGGGTCAAGAGACCCAGTACTTC

d_gene: NA
len: 11
j_gene: TRBJ1-2
v_gene: TRBV29-1
abundance: NA
CDR3aa: CSVSLNYGYTF
CDR3nt: TGCAGCGTTTCTCTTAACTATGGCTACACCTTC

d_gene: TRBD1
len: 16
j_gene: TRBJ2-1
v_gene: TRBV13
abundance: NA
CDR3aa: CASSLAGTGGWNEQFF
CDR3nt: TGTGCCAGCAGCTTAGCCGGGACAGGGGGGTGGAATGAGCAGTTCTTC

d_gene: NA
len: 11
j_gene: TRBJ2-3
v_gene: TRBV12-3/TRBV12-4
abundance: once
CDR3aa: CASRNTDTQYF
CDR3nt: TGTGCCAGCAGGAACACAGATACGCAGTATTTT